A single sample gave rise to the 15 T cell receptor beta chains below, sequenced in a study of shared T cell receptors in the human thymus. Data came from immunoSEQ multiplex PCR; TCRdb stores just in-frame clones and leaves some out. The sample holds roughly 710,000 clones, over 75% seen once. This same sample was also taken into another study, of human thymus T cells.

The material sequenced was thymocytes. The receptors shown here come from a girl under three years old with a congenital heart defect.

The chain joins TRBV6-5 to TRBJ1-6; TRBD1 matches 7 bases. Germline CDR1 and CDR2: MNHEY and SVGAGI. V lost 8 bases, J lost 10 bases, and 11 bases stayed unmatched. This CDR3 region has 14 residues. CDR3 amino acids: CASGKTGDPSPLHF. The CDR3 DNA reads TGTGCCAGCGGGAAAACAGGGGACCCCTCACCCCTCCACTTT.

This clone was picked up a small number of times. This chain uses TRBV11-2 with TRBJ1-6; 8 bases map to TRBD1. V trimming: 2 bases; J trimming: 6 bases; junction bases outside the gene matches: 0. This CDR3 has 14 residues. Germline CDR1 reads SGHAT; CDR2 reads FQNNGV. CDR3 nucleotide sequence: TGTGCCAGCAGCTTACAGGGGGCTAATTCACCCCTCCACTTT. Protein: CASSLQGANSPLHF.

This chain connects TRBV28 to TRBJ1-3, with 7 bases that match TRBD1. Germline V gives CDR1 MDHEN, CDR2 SYDVKM. The junction had 8 bases not matched to a gene; V was cut back by 2 bases and J by 4 bases. The CDR3 is 16 amino acids. In nucleotides, the CDR3 is TGTGCCAGCAGTTTAAATGGGACAGTAACCGGAAACACCATATATTTT. Its translation is CASSLNGTVTGNTIYF.

V and J are TRBV7-8 and TRBJ2-7; 9 bases are shared with TRBD2. After removal of 3 bases from V and 7 bases from J, the junction contained 7 bases not matched to a gene. The length of the CDR3 is 14 residues. Germline V CDR1 and CDR2: SGHVS, FQNEAQ. CDR3 sequence reads: CASSFLAGWGEQYF. DNA for the CDR3: TGTGCCAGCAGCTTCCTAGCGGGGTGGGGAGAGCAGTACTTC.

The V gene is TRBV28, the J gene TRBJ2-7; D might be TRBD1 (5 bases). Germline V lookup: CDR1 MDHEN, CDR2 SYDVKM. Trimming removed 1 base at V and 4 bases at J, with 17 bases between. CDR3 length: 16 residues. CDR3 DNA sequence: TGTGCCAGCAGTTTATTATCGGCGAAGGGGCTTTACGAGCAGTACTTC. Translated, it gives CASSLLSAKGLYEQYF.

The chain has TRBV29-1 and TRBJ1-2, with D possibly TRBD1 on 5 matching bases. V was shortened by 7 bases and J by 4 bases, with 22 bases between the two germline ends. CDR1 SQVTM and CDR2 ANQGSEA come from the germline V gene. The CDR3 length is 15 residues. CDR3 sequence reads: CSAYRFPWPSYGYTF. The CDR3 DNA reads TGCAGCGCTTACAGGTTTCCCTGGCCCTCCTATGGCTACACCTTC.

This chain connects TRBV4-3 to TRBJ1-2, with TRBD1 matching 7 bases. Unmatched junction bases numbered 14, after V lost 1 base and J lost 6 bases. In germline, CDR1 is LGHNA, CDR2 YSLEER. This CDR3 contains 17 residues. CDR3 loop: CASSQGGSTGEGNGYTF. CDR3 nucleotide sequence: TGCGCCAGCAGCCAAGGGGGTTCCACAGGGGAAGGTAATGGCTACACCTTC.

On this clone: Other DNA sequences in this sample translate to the same CDR3. The chain employs TRBV28 and TRBJ1-6, with TRBD1 identical over 7 bases. Trimming cost V 2 bases and J 7 bases; bases outside gene matches: 11. Per the germline V gene, CDR1 is MDHEN and CDR2 is SYDVKM. There are 17 residues in the CDR3. CDR3: CASSLRGAGGENSPLHF. CDR3 nucleotides: TGTGCCAGCAGTTTAAGAGGTGCAGGGGGAGAGAATTCACCCCTCCACTTT.

V is TRBV19 and J is TRBJ2-2; maybe TRBD2 (6 bases). The germline V gene encodes CDR1 LNHDA and CDR2 SQIVND (reference sequence). The CDR3 is made up of 17 amino acids. Trimming stripped 0 bases from V and 1 base from J, with 12 bases between. CDR3 protein: CASSIEIGGVNTGELFF. For the CDR3, the DNA is TGTGCCAGTAGTATAGAGATCGGAGGGGTGAACACCGGGGAGCTGTTTTTT.

The rearrangement joins TRBV4-1 to TRBJ2-7; a weak D match, TRBD2 (5 bases). The CDR3 is 18 residues long. The ends were cut back, 2 bases at V and 3 bases at J, with 23 bases in the middle. Germline lookup yields CDR1 MGHRA and CDR2 YSYEKL. The chain's CDR3 is CASSQNRVIKNRDYEQYF. The CDR3 nucleotides are TGCGCCAGCAGCCAAAACCGGGTTATTAAAAACCGGGACTACGAGCAGTACTTC.

This rearrangement joins TRBV19 to TRBJ2-5; maybe TRBD1 (6 bases). Germline CDR1 and CDR2: LNHDA and SQIVND (reference sequence). The germline V and J ends were trimmed by 3 bases and 7 bases, with 15 bases remaining between them. CDR3 length: 14 residues. The CDR3 nucleotides are TGTGCCAGTAGTATGGGCCAGGGGATGGGGACCCAGTACTTC. It translates to CASSMGQGMGTQYF.

V usage is TRBV9 and J usage is TRBJ2-2, with 9 bases lining up with TRBD1. The germline V gene encodes CDR1 SGDLS and CDR2 YYNGEE. This CDR3 is 18 amino acids long. V gave up 0 bases and J gave up 2 bases; unmatched junction bases: 8. The CDR3 sequence is CASSVAFGTGLNTGELFF. CDR3 nucleotides: TGTGCCAGCAGCGTAGCTTTTGGGACAGGGCTAAACACCGGGGAGCTGTTTTTT.

The chain is built from TRBV28 and TRBJ1-2, with 10 bases lining up with TRBD1. CDR3 length: 17 residues. Germline loops: CDR1 MDHEN, CDR2 SYDVKM. V was pared by 4 bases and J by 4 bases, with 12 bases of the junction left unmatched. The CDR3 spells CASSSIWAGTGVYGYTF. The CDR3 nucleotides read TGTGCCAGCAGTTCAATATGGGCGGGGACAGGGGTCTATGGCTACACCTTC.

The rearrangement uses TRBV10-3 and TRBJ1-6, with D maybe TRBD1 (5 bases). The CDR3 extends over 21 amino acids. Trimming pared 0 bases from V and 9 bases from J, leaving 30 bases between. Germline-derived CDR1 and CDR2 are ENHRY and SYGVKD. CDR3 sequence: CAISESKGKRTTTVSGSPLHF. The CDR3 DNA reads TGTGCCATCAGTGAGTCGAAAGGGAAACGGACAACCACCGTCTCCGGTTCACCCCTCCACTTT.

This chain links TRBV5-1 with TRBJ1-1; D gene unclear. The CDR3 sequence is 16 residues long. Germline CDR1 SGHRS, CDR2 YFSETQ. The V end lost 5 bases, the J end lost 8 bases, and 25 bases lay between the germline ends. CDR3 nucleotide sequence: TGCGCCAGCAGTGAGGGTCCAGTTCGGAGGATTGAAGAAGCTTTCTTT. It encodes CASSEGPVRRIEEAFF.